The 27 T cell receptor beta chains below come from one sample, sequenced in a study of blood T cells in healthy people across ages. Sample-barcoded 5' priming and a J-beta primer mix drove a second PCR of about 6 to 12 cycles. MiXCR, run by TCRdb on the 5' RACE reads, gives a single entry per CDR3 protein. The repertoire includes over 1,200,000 distinct CDR3 sequences, approximately 59% of them detected once, and more than 6% sits in the top ten. Sample: blood. The receptor set was obtained from a man between 18 and 29 years old in good health.

There are a few counts of this clonotype. The CDR3 protein is CSVAQYRDYEQYF. CDR3 in DNA: TGCAGCGTTGCCCAATATCGGGATTACGAGCAGTACTTC. The V and J genes are TRBV29-1 and TRBJ2-7, with D tentatively TRBD2 (5 bases). CDR1 is SQVTM, CDR2 ANQGSEA, per germline. V lost 4 bases and J lost 4, with 14 bases in between. The CDR3 contains 13 residues.

The V call is TRBV28, the J call TRBJ1-1; no clear D. Germline V gene sequence: CDR1 MDHEN, CDR2 SYDVKM. The CDR3 is 16 residues long. V was pared by 3 bases and J by 3 bases, with 17 bases between. The CDR3 is CASSFNSHEGYTEAFF. In nucleotides, the CDR3 is TGTGCCAGCAGTTTCAATAGTCATGAAGGTTACACTGAAGCTTTCTTT. The full variable domain, in which reference TRBV28 and TRBJ1-1 provide the parts outside the CDR3, is DVKVTQSSRYLVKRTGEKVFLECVQDMDHENMFWYRQDPGLGLRLIYFSYDVKMKEKGDIPEGYSVSREKKERFSLILESASTNQTSMYLCASSFNSHEGYTEAFFGQGTRLTVV.

The chain recombines TRBV4-3 with TRBJ2-7, with D perhaps TRBD1 (7 bases). The V and J ends lost 0 bases and 4 bases respectively, with 13 bases between them. Germline V lookup: CDR1 LGHNA, CDR2 YSLEER. The CDR3 has 15 residues. The CDR3 sequence is CASSQEYQGGYEQYF. The DNA of the CDR3 is TGCGCCAGCAGCCAAGAGTACCAGGGGGGATACGAGCAGTACTTC.

This clonotype showed up just a few times. The chain is built from TRBV29-1 and TRBJ1-2; D is unclear. Germline assignment: CDR1 SQVTM and CDR2 ANQGSEA. Trimming shortened V by 6 bases and J by 0 bases, and 14 bases separated the two germline ends. The CDR3 is 14 amino acids. CDR3 sequence reads: CSVQVTGANYGYTF. For the CDR3, the DNA is TGCAGCGTCCAAGTGACTGGGGCTAACTATGGCTACACCTTC.

The genes are TRBV5-6 and TRBJ2-4; D is unclear. Matching the DNA end better, TRBJ2-7 makes the J call doubtful. CDR1 SGHDT and CDR2 YYEEEE come from the germline V gene. This CDR3 spans 13 amino acids. CDR3 sequence reads: CASSLSMSYEQYF. CDR3 nucleotide sequence: TGTGCCAGCAGCTTGAGCATGAGCTACGAGCAGTACTTC.

The chain carries TRBV12-5 and TRBJ2-2; D is unresolved. CDR1 and CDR2 from the germline V gene are LGHNT and FRNRAP. The V gene lost 2 bases and the J gene lost 4 bases, with 8 bases spanning the gap. This CDR3 has 14 residues. CDR3 coding DNA: TGTGCTAGTGGTTTGACGCAGAGCACCGGGGAGCTGTTTTTT. This codes for CASGLTQSTGELFF. The full variable domain, rest sourced from reference TRBV12-5 and TRBJ2-2, is DARVTQTPRHKVTEMGQEVTMRCQPILGHNTVFWYRQTMMQGLELLAYFRNRAPLDDSGMPKDRFSAEMPDATLATLKIQPSEPRDSAVYFCASGLTQSTGELFFGEGSRLTVL.

The chain joins TRBV27 to TRBJ2-5, with 7 bases matching TRBD1. This CDR3 is 14 amino acids long. The V and J ends lost 5 bases and 11 bases, in that order; junction bases with no gene match: 14. Looked up from germline, CDR1 is MNHEY and CDR2 is SMNVEV (reference sequence). The CDR3 coding sequence is TGTGCCAGCAGTCCCTTAGACAGGGTCGATGAGCAGTACTTC. The encoded protein is CASSPLDRVDEQYF.

The chain couples TRBV6-2 or TRBV6-3 to TRBJ2-5; 8 bases map to TRBD1. Germline V gene lookup returns CDR1 MNHEY and CDR2 SVGEGT. This CDR3 contains 16 residues. The V and J ends lost 0 bases and 5 bases, in that order; junction bases with no gene match: 8. The CDR3 nucleotides are TGTGCCAGCAGTTACTCGGAGGGACAGGAGATCGAGACCCAGTACTTC. Its protein product is CASSYSEGQEIETQYF.

J is TRBJ1-5 and V is TRBV4-1, with D possibly being TRBD1 (5 bases). The germline V and J ends were trimmed by 1 base and 2 bases, with 12 bases remaining between them. Germline V lookup: CDR1 MGHRA, CDR2 YSYEKL. The CDR3 length is 16 residues. CDR3 sequence reads: CASSQGTPYRNQPQHF. The CDR3 DNA follows: TGCGCCAGCAGCCAAGGGACACCGTATCGCAATCAGCCCCAGCATTTT.

V and J are TRBV5-1 and TRBJ2-3; 10 positions agree with TRBD2. The CDR3 extends over 19 amino acids. The V and J ends lost 4 bases and 0 bases, in that order; junction bases with no gene match: 14. CDR1 SGHRS and CDR2 YFSETQ come from the germline V gene. The DNA of the CDR3 is TGCGCCAGCAGCCCTCGCACAGCGGGGGGGCCCGCCAGCACAGATACGCAGTATTTT. Protein sequence: CASSPRTAGGPASTDTQYF. Based on the CDR3 plus reference TRBV5-1 and TRBJ2-3, the full variable domain is KAGVTQTPRYLIKTRGQQVTLSCSPISGHRSVSWYQQTPGQGLQFLFEYFSETQRNKGNFPGRFSGRQFSNSRSEMNVSTLELGDSALYLCASSPRTAGGPASTDTQYFGPGTRLTVL.

The chain uses TRBV4-2 and TRBJ1-1; perhaps TRBD1 as D (5 bases). The CDR3 extends over 18 amino acids. The germline V gene has CDR1 LGHNA and CDR2 YNFKEQ. V was shortened by 0 bases and J by 1 base, with 18 bases between the two germline ends. CDR3: CASSQDPGLQGANTEAFF. CDR3 sequence (DNA): TGTGCCAGCAGCCAAGACCCGGGACTCCAAGGGGCGAACACTGAAGCTTTCTTT.

V gene TRBV28 combines with J gene TRBJ2-4; TRBD1 agrees at 12 bases. The DNA matches TRBJ2-7 better at its end, which makes the J call doubtful. The CDR3 sequence is 15 residues long. Germline V gives CDR1 MDHEN, CDR2 SYDVKM. CDR3 residues: CASSSGDRGLNEQYF. DNA for the CDR3: TGTGCCAGCAGTTCCGGGGACAGGGGGCTTAACGAGCAGTACTTC.

This clonotype has a count of ten or more. The gene calls are TRBV10-3 and TRBJ2-1, with TRBD2 matching over 7 bases. There are 15 residues in the CDR3. Germline CDR1 is ENHRY and CDR2 is SYGVKD. J was trimmed by 0 bases and V by 2 bases; bases with no gene match: 1. The CDR3 DNA reads as TGTGCCATCAGTGAGGCGGGAGACTCCTACAATGAGCAGTTCTTC. Its protein is CAISEAGDSYNEQFF.

This chain joins TRBV20-1 and TRBJ2-3; 8 bases are shared with TRBD1. Per germline, CDR1 DFQATT and CDR2 SNEGSKA (reference sequence). Trimming at V came to 5 bases and at J to 1 base, leaving 5 bases not matched to a gene. The CDR3 sequence is 14 residues long. The CDR3 sequence: CSASTGQGTDTQYF. The CDR3, as DNA: TGCAGTGCTTCCACGGGACAGGGCACAGATACGCAGTATTTT.

This chain uses TRBV29-1 with TRBJ2-1; D gene ambiguous. Trimming cost V 5 bases and J 6 bases, with 5 bases left between them. The V gene's germline CDR1 is SQVTM and CDR2 ANQGSEA. This CDR3 has 10 residues. For the CDR3, the DNA is TGCAGCGTTTATGGCAATGAGCAGTTCTTC. Translated, it gives CSVYGNEQFF.

The genes are TRBV28 and TRBJ1-1, with D possibly TRBD1 on 5 matching bases. This CDR3 region has 14 residues. V was clipped by 6 bases and J by 0 bases, with 11 bases between them. Germline CDR1 MDHEN, CDR2 SYDVKM. The CDR3 protein is CASRMGLLNTEAFF. CDR3 bases: TGTGCCAGCAGAATGGGACTCCTGAACACTGAAGCTTTCTTT. Full variable domain (rest looked up from reference TRBV28 and TRBJ1-1): DVKVTQSSRYLVKRTGEKVFLECVQDMDHENMFWYRQDPGLGLRLIYFSYDVKMKEKGDIPEGYSVSREKKERFSLILESASTNQTSMYLCASRMGLLNTEAFFGQGTRLTVV.

This chain joins TRBV29-1 and TRBJ2-7; 7 bases fit TRBD2. CDR1 and CDR2 from the germline V gene are SQVTM and ANQGSEA. This CDR3 spans 13 amino acids. The V and J ends lost 3 bases and 2 bases, in that order; junction bases with no gene match: 4. As DNA, the CDR3 is TGCAGCGTTGAGGCTAGCGGAACCTACGAGCAGTACTTC. Translating gives CSVEASGTYEQYF.

The genes are TRBV4-3 and TRBJ2-5; D not resolved. Matching the DNA end better, TRBJ2-7 makes the J call doubtful. The CDR3 runs 14 residues. The germline V gene has CDR1 LGHNA and CDR2 YSLEER. CDR3 DNA sequence: TGCGCCAGCAGCCAAGTAAACAGTCGCTACGAGCAGTACTTC. Residues: CASSQVNSRYEQYF.

This clonotype has only a few counts. The chain combines TRBV28 with TRBJ2-7; TRBD2 is a possible D gene (5 bases). The CDR3 contains 14 residues. From germline, CDR1 is MDHEN and CDR2 SYDVKM. V was clipped by 6 bases and J by 2 bases, with 14 bases between them. The CDR3 region has the DNA TGTGCCAGCAGCTCTGGAGGCTTAGCCTACGAGCAGTACTTC. Translation: CASSSGGLAYEQYF. Using reference TRBV28 and TRBJ2-7 for the parts outside the CDR3, the full variable domain is DVKVTQSSRYLVKRTGEKVFLECVQDMDHENMFWYRQDPGLGLRLIYFSYDVKMKEKGDIPEGYSVSREKKERFSLILESASTNQTSMYLCASSSGGLAYEQYFGPGTRLTVT.

V and J are TRBV29-1 and TRBJ2-5; D remains ambiguous. Germline V gene sequence: CDR1 SQVTM, CDR2 ANQGSEA. This CDR3 region has 13 residues. V shed 4 bases and J shed 5 bases, with 14 bases lying between them. The CDR3 nucleotides are TGCAGCGTTGGTCCCAGGCTCACTGAGACCCAGTACTTC. Protein product: CSVGPRLTETQYF.

The chain joins TRBV9 to TRBJ2-6; D perhaps matches TRBD1 (5 bases). The V gene's germline CDR1 is SGDLS and CDR2 YYNGEE. The CDR3 contains 12 residues. Trimming took 3 bases from V and 11 from J, leaving 9 bases between them. The CDR3 sequence: CASSADRHVLTF. The CDR3 DNA sequence: TGTGCCAGCAGCGCTGACAGACACGTCCTGACTTTC.

The chain carries TRBV28 and TRBJ1-4; TRBD1 aligns across 8 bases. This CDR3 comprises 17 residues. The germline V gene has CDR1 MDHEN and CDR2 SYDVKM. Trimming removed 6 bases from V and 3 bases from J; junction bases left unmatched: 12. CDR3 in DNA: TGTGCCAGCAGCGTACCCCTGGGACAGGACTCTAATGAAAAACTGTTTTTT. Protein: CASSVPLGQDSNEKLFF.

V usage is TRBV5-1 and J usage is TRBJ1-1, with 9 bases lining up with TRBD1. The CDR3 has 14 residues. The germline CDR1 and CDR2 sequences are SGHRS and YFSETQ. The V segment lost 2 bases and the J segment 7 bases; nucleotides outside the gene matches: 6. For the CDR3, the DNA is TGCGCCAGCAGCTTACCGGGACAGGGCGGTGAAGCTTTCTTT. Translation: CASSLPGQGGEAFF.

This rearrangement joins TRBV4-3 to TRBJ2-4; possibly TRBD1 for D (5 bases). The assigned J gene may be wrong: the sequence end matches TRBJ2-5 better. The CDR3 sequence is 15 residues long. The germline V gene encodes CDR1 LGHNA and CDR2 YSLEER. CDR3: CASSQVLADRETQYF. Written as DNA, the CDR3 is TGCGCCAGCAGCCAAGTATTAGCAGACAGAGAGACCCAGTACTTC.

V and J are TRBV20-1 and TRBJ2-1; D is unclear. The ends were cut back, 1 base at V and 9 bases at J, with 19 bases in the middle. Germline loops: CDR1 DFQATT, CDR2 SNEGSKA (reference sequence). There are 15 residues in the CDR3. The CDR3 reads CSARAPRATAFEQFF. CDR3 in DNA: TGCAGTGCTAGAGCTCCTAGAGCGACCGCCTTTGAGCAGTTCTTC.

The chain couples TRBV20-1 to TRBJ2-1; no clear D. The V end lost 3 bases, the J end lost 5 bases, and 8 bases lay between the germline ends. Per the germline V gene, CDR1 is DFQATT and CDR2 is SNEGSKA (reference sequence). The CDR3 extends over 12 amino acids. The CDR3 DNA follows: TGCAGTGCTAGTGGGCGCAACAATGAGCAGTTCTTC. Protein sequence: CSASGRNNEQFF.

This chain joins TRBV7-9 and TRBJ1-4; TRBD1 is a possible D gene (6 bases). Deletions cut 5 bases from V and 13 bases from J, with 14 bases between. CDR1 and CDR2 (germline): SEHNR, FQNEAQ (reference sequence). The CDR3 is 12 residues long. CDR3: CASSLTGRGLFF. CDR3 in DNA: TGTGCCAGCAGCCTAACAGGGAGGGGACTGTTTTTT.